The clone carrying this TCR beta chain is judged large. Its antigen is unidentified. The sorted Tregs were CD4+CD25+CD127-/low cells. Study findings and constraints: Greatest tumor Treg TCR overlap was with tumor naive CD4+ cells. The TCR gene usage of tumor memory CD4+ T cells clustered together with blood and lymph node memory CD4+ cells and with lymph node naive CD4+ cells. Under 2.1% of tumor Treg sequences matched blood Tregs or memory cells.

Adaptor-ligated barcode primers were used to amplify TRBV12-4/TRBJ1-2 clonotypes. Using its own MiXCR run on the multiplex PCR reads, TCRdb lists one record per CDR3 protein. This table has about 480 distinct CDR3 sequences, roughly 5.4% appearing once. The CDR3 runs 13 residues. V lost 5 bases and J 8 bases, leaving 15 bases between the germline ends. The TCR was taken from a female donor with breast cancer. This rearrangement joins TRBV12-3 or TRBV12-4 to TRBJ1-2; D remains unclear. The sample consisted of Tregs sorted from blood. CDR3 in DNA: TGTGCCAGCAGTCAAATCGCGGGATCCGGCTACACCTTC. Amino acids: CASSQIAGSGYTF.